This T cell receptor (beta chain) was profiled in a study of beta chain features in type 1 diabetes. Details on this clone: What it binds is unknown. One junction end does not reproduce the germline sequence, and a read error may be involved.

Findings and caveats of the study: Among all four CD4+ subsets, Type 1 diabetes patients had TCRB CDR3s that were moderately but significantly shorter. Compared to healthy donors, patients appeared to have naive, central memory and Treg TCRB repertoires that were more alike.

CD45RO/CCR7/CD25/CD127/CD95/CD27 separated CD4+ naive, central memory, regulatory and stem cell-like memory cells by sorting. Since all of the isolated RNA was reverse transcribed, expressed TCRB transcripts were what got sequenced. The table came from immunoSEQ multiplex PCR; TCRdb's copy has only in-frame clones and leaves some out. Counted here are about 360,000 clones, about 12% occurring once; the ten biggest clones make up approximately 0.01%. The CDR3 runs to 11 residues. From germline, CDR1 is DFQATT and CDR2 SNEGSKA (reference sequence). This receptor was taken from a woman aged 18-30 years with type 1 diabetes. What was sequenced was naive CD4+ T cells from blood. The chain is built from TRBV20-1 and TRBJ2-1; D possibly corresponds to TRBD2 (5 bases). The CDR3 region is CSTRDLDEQFF. The DNA of the CDR3 is TGCAGTACTAGAGATCTAGATGAGCAGTTCTTC.